This is a list of T cell receptor beta chains from one sample in a study of Ad26.COV2.S vaccination and SARS-CoV-2 variants. Data came from immunoSEQ multiplex PCR; TCRdb stores just in-frame clones and leaves some out. Found here are 410,000 or so clones, about 90% of them singletons; the top ten hold over 1.5%. The material was peripheral blood, obtained in a trial of Ad26.COV2.S vaccine versus placebo. These TCRs come from a person aged 18 to 59 who received the Ad26.COV2.S COVID-19 vaccine or a placebo. CDR3s include the opening cysteine and the closing phenylalanine or tryptophan. The order of the fields is V gene, D gene, J gene, clone size, CDR3 protein, CDR3 DNA. The D gene is left open where the match is weak. Not all rows give a size; the values are once, few, many and, for expanded clones, a class.

v_gene: TRBV6-4
d_gene: .
j_gene: TRBJ2-1
abundance: .
CDR3aa: CASRPQGFGNEQFF
CDR3nt: TGTGCCAGCAGACCACAGGGATTTGGCAATGAGCAGTTCTTC

v_gene: TRBV21-1
d_gene: .
j_gene: TRBJ2-4
abundance: .
CDR3aa: CASVRGRWAKNIQYF
CDR3nt: TGTGCCAGCGTTAGGGGGAGGTGGGCCAAAAACATTCAGTACTTC

v_gene: TRBV12-3/TRBV12-4
d_gene: .
j_gene: TRBJ2-3
abundance: .
CDR3aa: CASKPSTDTQYF
CDR3nt: TGTGCCAGCAAGCCTAGCACAGATACGCAGTATTTT

v_gene: TRBV19
d_gene: TRBD2
j_gene: TRBJ2-5
abundance: .
CDR3aa: CASSRAGTSQTETQYF
CDR3nt: TGTGCCAGTAGCCGCGCCGGGACTAGCCAAACAGAGACCCAGTACTTC

v_gene: TRBV18
d_gene: .
j_gene: TRBJ2-7
abundance: .
CDR3aa: CASSPIPYEQYF
CDR3nt: TGTGCCAGCTCACCAATACCCTACGAGCAGTACTTC

v_gene: TRBV7-2
d_gene: TRBD1
j_gene: TRBJ2-5
abundance: once
CDR3aa: CASSGDRGETQYF
CDR3nt: TGTGCCAGCAGCGGGGACAGGGGGGAGACCCAGTACTTC

v_gene: TRBV19
d_gene: TRBD2
j_gene: TRBJ2-7
abundance: few
CDR3aa: CASSKPSGGPTYEQYF
CDR3nt: TGTGCCAGTAGTAAACCCAGCGGGGGGCCGACCTACGAGCAGTACTTC

v_gene: TRBV5-1
d_gene: TRBD1
j_gene: TRBJ1-2
abundance: .
CDR3aa: CASSFQGADGYTF
CDR3nt: TGCGCCAGCAGCTTCCAGGGGGCTGATGGCTACACCTTC

v_gene: TRBV7-9
d_gene: TRBD1
j_gene: TRBJ1-5
abundance: .
CDR3aa: CASRSDRAGNQPQHF
CDR3nt: TGTGCCAGCAGATCGGACAGGGCTGGCAATCAGCCCCAGCATTTT

v_gene: TRBV9
d_gene: TRBD1
j_gene: TRBJ2-2
abundance: .
CDR3aa: CASSAQKQGVWTGELFF
CDR3nt: TGTGCCAGCAGCGCACAGAAGCAGGGGGTGTGGACCGGGGAGCTGTTTTTT

v_gene: TRBV5-8
d_gene: .
j_gene: TRBJ1-5
abundance: .
CDR3aa: CASTIAYINQPQHF
CDR3nt: TGTGCCAGCACCATCGCCTACATCAATCAGCCCCAGCATTTT

v_gene: TRBV28
d_gene: .
j_gene: TRBJ1-5
abundance: .
CDR3aa: CASSLMVRAVNQPQHF
CDR3nt: TGTGCCAGCAGTTTAATGGTGAGGGCAGTTAATCAGCCCCAGCATTTT

v_gene: TRBV18
d_gene: .
j_gene: TRBJ2-4
abundance: .
CDR3aa: CASSPPGSLAKNIQYF
CDR3nt: TGTGCCAGCTCACCACCAGGTTCCCTAGCCAAAAACATTCAGTACTTC

v_gene: TRBV4-1
d_gene: .
j_gene: TRBJ1-4
abundance: .
CDR3aa: CASSPEVPTQGMVGTNEKLFF
CDR3nt: TGCGCCAGCAGCCCGGAAGTTCCGACACAGGGCATGGTGGGGACTAATGAAAAACTGTTTTTT

v_gene: TRBV9
d_gene: .
j_gene: TRBJ2-3
abundance: .
CDR3aa: CASSVGDWGNRACADTQYF
CDR3nt: TGTGCCAGCAGCGTAGGGGATTGGGGGAATAGGGCTTGCGCAGATACGCAGTATTTT

v_gene: TRBV12-3/TRBV12-4
d_gene: .
j_gene: TRBJ2-7
abundance: .
CDR3aa: CASSFLGQAEYF
CDR3nt: TGTGCCAGCAGTTTCCTTGGTCAGGCGGAGTACTTC

v_gene: TRBV2
d_gene: .
j_gene: TRBJ2-3
abundance: .
CDR3aa: CASTSADTQYF
CDR3nt: TGTGCCAGCACCTCAGCCGATACGCAGTATTTT

v_gene: TRBV5-4
d_gene: .
j_gene: TRBJ2-7
abundance: .
CDR3aa: CASSSAVAGLYEQYF
CDR3nt: TGTGCCAGCAGCTCGGCGGTTGCGGGGTTGTACGAGCAGTACTTC

v_gene: TRBV19
d_gene: .
j_gene: TRBJ2-3
abundance: .
CDR3aa: CASKGGVFTDTQYF
CDR3nt: TGTGCCAGTAAAGGGGGGGTATTCACAGATACGCAGTATTTT

v_gene: TRBV7-9
d_gene: .
j_gene: TRBJ2-5
abundance: .
CDR3aa: CASRGLETQYF
CDR3nt: TGTGCCAGCAGAGGGTTGGAGACCCAGTACTTC

v_gene: TRBV4-3
d_gene: .
j_gene: TRBJ1-3
abundance: .
CDR3aa: CASSPPRGGRIYF
CDR3nt: TGCGCCAGCAGCCCCCCTAGGGGAGGAAGAATATATTTT

v_gene: TRBV25-1
d_gene: .
j_gene: TRBJ2-5
abundance: .
CDR3aa: CASSDLQGQETQYF
CDR3nt: TGTGCCAGCAGTGACTTACAGGGCCAAGAGACCCAGTACTTC

v_gene: TRBV7-2
d_gene: TRBD2
j_gene: TRBJ2-7
abundance: .
CDR3aa: CASRTSGGGRSYEQYF
CDR3nt: TGTGCCAGCCGAACTAGCGGCGGGGGGCGCTCCTACGAGCAGTACTTC

v_gene: TRBV5-6
d_gene: TRBD1
j_gene: TRBJ1-4
abundance: .
CDR3aa: CASSTGTVYEKLFF
CDR3nt: TGTGCCAGCAGCACCGGGACAGTCTATGAAAAACTGTTTTTT

v_gene: TRBV5-1
d_gene: .
j_gene: TRBJ2-7
abundance: .
CDR3aa: CASRDSTYEQYF
CDR3nt: TGCGCCAGCCGGGACTCCACCTACGAGCAGTACTTC

v_gene: TRBV6-6
d_gene: .
j_gene: TRBJ2-7
abundance: .
CDR3aa: CASSYDGLGTSYEQYF
CDR3nt: TGTGCCAGCAGTTACGACGGTCTTGGCACCTCCTACGAGCAGTACTTC

v_gene: TRBV6-5
d_gene: .
j_gene: TRBJ2-7
abundance: once
CDR3aa: CATGRQGAHEQYF
CDR3nt: TGTGCCACCGGGAGACAGGGCGCCCACGAGCAGTACTTC

v_gene: TRBV6-5
d_gene: .
j_gene: TRBJ1-3
abundance: once
CDR3aa: CASSYYPGLRGNTIYF
CDR3nt: TGTGCCAGCAGTTATTATCCGGGGCTCCGCGGAAACACCATATATTTT

v_gene: TRBV6-6
d_gene: .
j_gene: TRBJ1-5
abundance: .
CDR3aa: CASSYGEEQPQHF
CDR3nt: TGTGCCAGCAGTTACGGGGAGGAGCAGCCCCAGCATTTT

v_gene: TRBV27
d_gene: .
j_gene: TRBJ2-3
abundance: .
CDR3aa: CASRVTRSTDTQYF
CDR3nt: TGTGCCAGCAGGGTGACACGGAGCACAGATACGCAGTATTTT

v_gene: TRBV9
d_gene: .
j_gene: TRBJ1-5
abundance: .
CDR3aa: CASSVDSSNQPQHF
CDR3nt: TGTGCCAGCAGCGTCGACAGTAGCAATCAGCCCCAGCATTTT

v_gene: TRBV29-1
d_gene: TRBD2
j_gene: TRBJ2-7
abundance: .
CDR3aa: CSVDLGFSGGPYEQYF
CDR3nt: TGCAGCGTTGATCTGGGCTTTAGCGGGGGCCCCTACGAGCAGTACTTC

v_gene: TRBV11-2
d_gene: .
j_gene: TRBJ2-1
abundance: .
CDR3aa: CASSLVGGGGKYNEQFF
CDR3nt: TGTGCCAGCAGCTTAGTTGGAGGGGGGGGGAAATACAATGAGCAGTTCTTC

v_gene: TRBV6-1
d_gene: TRBD1
j_gene: TRBJ1-2
abundance: few
CDR3aa: CASSESPDRGFYGYTF
CDR3nt: TGTGCCAGCAGTGAATCCCCCGACAGGGGTTTCTATGGCTACACCTTC

v_gene: TRBV5-1
d_gene: TRBD2
j_gene: TRBJ2-3
abundance: .
CDR3aa: CASSLEDGGAWDTQYF
CDR3nt: TGCGCCAGCAGCTTGGAAGACGGGGGGGCCTGGGATACGCAGTATTTT

v_gene: TRBV7-9
d_gene: .
j_gene: TRBJ2-7
abundance: .
CDR3aa: CASSQDVYEQYF
CDR3nt: TGTGCCAGCAGCCAGGACGTTTACGAGCAGTACTTC

v_gene: TRBV4-3
d_gene: .
j_gene: TRBJ2-7
abundance: once
CDR3aa: CASSQDRGGYSYEQYF
CDR3nt: TGCGCCAGCAGCCAAGATCGAGGGGGGTACAGCTACGAGCAGTACTTC

v_gene: TRBV27
d_gene: .
j_gene: TRBJ1-1
abundance: .
CDR3aa: CASSPTRQSTEAFF
CDR3nt: TGTGCCAGCAGTCCGACGCGACAGAGCACTGAAGCTTTCTTT

v_gene: TRBV19
d_gene: .
j_gene: TRBJ1-5
abundance: few
CDR3aa: CASSPLDKGHQPQHF
CDR3nt: TGTGCCAGTAGTCCCCTCGACAAGGGCCATCAGCCCCAGCATTTT

v_gene: TRBV6-5
d_gene: .
j_gene: TRBJ1-1
abundance: .
CDR3aa: CASYMNTEAFF
CDR3nt: TGTGCCAGTTACATGAACACTGAAGCTTTCTTT

v_gene: TRBV19
d_gene: .
j_gene: TRBJ1-3
abundance: .
CDR3aa: CASSTGVHTIYF
CDR3nt: TGTGCCAGTAGTACAGGGGTCCACACCATATATTTT

v_gene: TRBV4-3
d_gene: .
j_gene: TRBJ1-6
abundance: .
CDR3aa: CASSQEQYNSPLHF
CDR3nt: TGCGCCAGCAGCCAAGAGCAGTATAATTCACCCCTCCACTTT

v_gene: TRBV4-3
d_gene: TRBD2
j_gene: TRBJ2-1
abundance: .
CDR3aa: CASSQDWRTSGSNEQFF
CDR3nt: TGCGCCAGCAGCCAAGATTGGAGGACTAGCGGCTCCAATGAGCAGTTCTTC

v_gene: TRBV28
d_gene: .
j_gene: TRBJ2-7
abundance: .
CDR3aa: CASSLLLDEQYF
CDR3nt: TGTGCCAGCAGTTTATTACTCGACGAGCAGTACTTC

v_gene: TRBV19
d_gene: TRBD1
j_gene: TRBJ1-5
abundance: .
CDR3aa: CASSVSQGGAGQPQHF
CDR3nt: TGTGCCAGTAGTGTTAGTCAGGGGGGCGCAGGTCAGCCCCAGCATTTT

v_gene: TRBV7-9
d_gene: .
j_gene: TRBJ1-2
abundance: .
CDR3aa: CASSLTVDGYTF
CDR3nt: TGTGCCAGCAGCCTGACAGTTGACGGCTACACCTTC

v_gene: TRBV5-4
d_gene: .
j_gene: TRBJ2-5
abundance: .
CDR3aa: CASSLWGAGETQYF
CDR3nt: TGTGCCAGCAGCCTGTGGGGGGCAGGTGAGACCCAGTACTTC

v_gene: TRBV19
d_gene: .
j_gene: TRBJ2-6
abundance: once
CDR3aa: CASSSGSSGANVLTF
CDR3nt: TGTGCCAGTAGTTCAGGGTCCTCTGGGGCCAACGTCCTGACTTTC

v_gene: TRBV20-1
d_gene: .
j_gene: TRBJ1-2
abundance: .
CDR3aa: CSASRGAVYGYTF
CDR3nt: TGCAGTGCTAGTCGAGGGGCGGTATATGGCTACACCTTC